Included here is one TCR beta chain sequence, with context. The CDR3 spans 14 residues. Trimming removed 2 bases at V and 0 bases at J, with 7 bases between. The germline V gene has CDR1 SGHRS and CDR2 YFSETQ. This sample is part of a study of control samples from healthy donors and cancer patients. Assay used: immunoSEQ multiplex PCR; TCRdb lists only in-frame clones, some missing. The repertoire holds under 130,000 clones, with about 89% as singletons. This clonotype was obtained from a man in his fifties or sixties with lung cancer. The sample taken for sequencing was PBMCs. The rearrangement uses TRBV5-1 and TRBJ2-3; D ambiguous. CDR3 loop: CASSFSGSTDTQYF. The CDR3 DNA is TGCGCCAGCAGCTTTTCGGGTAGCACAGATACGCAGTATTTT.